These T cell receptor beta chains were read from a single sample in a study of immune evolution from preneoplasia to lung adenocarcinoma. Assay used: immunoSEQ multiplex PCR; TCRdb lists only in-frame clones, some missing. The sample lists about 11,000 clones; about 79% were seen once. Sequenced: FFPE minimally invasive lung adenocarcinoma tissue. The receptors originated from a person between 55 and 80 years old with lung adenocarcinoma. The CDR3 runs from the conserved cysteine through the conserved F or W. The order of the fields is D gene, V gene, CDR3 length, clone size, J gene, CDR3 protein, CDR3 DNA. A D gene is named only where the DNA matches it firmly. Part of the rows lack a size; the others show once, few, many or a class for expanded clones.

.	TRBV12-5	14	.	TRBJ2-3	CASGYGLGTDTQYF	TGTGCTAGTGGGTACGGTTTGGGCACAGATACGCAGTATTTT
.	TRBV14	15	.	TRBJ2-2	CASSQVLGITGELFF	TGTGCCAGCAGCCAAGTTCTAGGGATCACCGGGGAGCTGTTTTTT
TRBD1	TRBV7-9	15	once	TRBJ1-3	CASSLRQGSGNTIYF	TGTGCCAGCAGCCTCCGACAGGGCTCTGGAAACACCATATATTTT
TRBD1	TRBV6-5	15	once	TRBJ1-2	CASSLPPGQGGGYTF	TGTGCCAGCAGTCTCCCACCGGGACAGGGAGGCGGCTACACCTTC
.	TRBV30	17	.	TRBJ1-5	CAWSVGGAERSNQPQHF	TGTGCCTGGAGTGTAGGTGGGGCAGAGCGTAGCAATCAGCCCCAGCATTTT
.	TRBV18	16	once	TRBJ1-1	CASSPLGGLGNTEAFF	TGTGCCAGCTCACCGTTGGGAGGCTTGGGGAACACTGAAGCTTTCTTT
TRBD1	TRBV5-6	16	.	TRBJ1-4	CASSLEGTATNEKLFF	TGTGCCAGCAGCTTGGAGGGGACAGCAACTAATGAAAAACTGTTTTTT
TRBD2	TRBV5-1	14	.	TRBJ2-7	CASSLGSGGDEQYF	TGCGCCAGCAGCTTGGGCTCCGGGGGGGACGAGCAGTACTTC
TRBD1	TRBV29-1	15	.	TRBJ1-3	CSVATGGFGGNTIYF	TGCAGCGTTGCGACAGGGGGGTTTGGTGGAAACACCATATATTTT
.	TRBV29-1	13	.	TRBJ2-7	CSVRDKSSYEQYF	TGCAGCGTGAGGGACAAGAGCTCCTACGAGCAGTACTTC
TRBD1	TRBV7-2	14	.	TRBJ1-2	CASSLDPGGYGYTF	TGTGCCAGCAGCTTAGATCCAGGGGGATATGGCTACACCTTC
.	TRBV6-1	11	.	TRBJ2-3	CASRYTDTQYF	TGTGCCAGCAGATACACAGATACGCAGTATTTT
.	TRBV7-8	17	.	TRBJ1-1	CASSLDPLGQIATEAFF	TGTGCCAGCAGCTTAGACCCTTTGGGCCAGATAGCAACTGAAGCTTTCTTT
.	TRBV4-2	15	once	TRBJ1-2	CASSQEERATYGYTF	TGTGCCAGCAGCCAAGAGGAGCGGGCCACCTATGGCTACACCTTC
.	TRBV11-2	13	.	TRBJ1-6	CASSLEGHSPLHF	TGTGCCAGCAGCTTAGAGGGTCATTCACCCCTCCACTTT
.	TRBV7-9	13	.	TRBJ2-7	CASSLTETYEQYF	TGTGCCAGCAGCTTGACAGAAACCTACGAGCAGTACTTC
.	TRBV2	13	.	TRBJ2-7	CASKISATYEQYF	TGTGCCAGCAAGATTTCGGCTACCTACGAGCAGTACTTC
.	TRBV4-3	15	.	TRBJ1-2	CASSQDLGGGYGYTF	TGCGCCAGCAGCCAAGATCTCGGAGGGGGCTATGGCTACACCTTC
.	TRBV28	15	.	TRBJ1-5	CASSLSSIGNQPQHF	TGTGCCAGCAGTTTAAGTAGTATTGGGAATCAGCCCCAGCATTTT
TRBD1	TRBV11-2	19	.	TRBJ1-3	CASSLGEGTGINSGNTIYF	TGTGCCAGCAGCTTGGGTGAGGGGACAGGGATCAACTCTGGAAACACCATATATTTT
.	TRBV6-1	14	.	TRBJ1-1	CASSPLDWAPEAFF	TGTGCCAGCAGTCCCCTAGACTGGGCCCCTGAAGCTTTCTTT
TRBD1	TRBV7-2	15	.	TRBJ1-4	CASSGTGGPNEKLFF	TGTGCCAGCAGCGGGACAGGGGGTCCTAATGAAAAACTGTTTTTT
.	TRBV5-4	12	.	TRBJ2-1	CASSLGLSHQFF	TGTGCCAGCAGCTTGGGGCTTTCCCATCAGTTCTTC
TRBD1	TRBV29-1	13	few	TRBJ2-7	CSATGTEVYEQYF	TGCAGCGCGACCGGGACAGAGGTCTACGAGCAGTACTTC
.	TRBV4-3	16	.	TRBJ1-4	CASSQVRGTGNEKLFF	TGCGCCAGCAGCCAAGTACGGGGGACGGGGAATGAAAAACTGTTTTTT